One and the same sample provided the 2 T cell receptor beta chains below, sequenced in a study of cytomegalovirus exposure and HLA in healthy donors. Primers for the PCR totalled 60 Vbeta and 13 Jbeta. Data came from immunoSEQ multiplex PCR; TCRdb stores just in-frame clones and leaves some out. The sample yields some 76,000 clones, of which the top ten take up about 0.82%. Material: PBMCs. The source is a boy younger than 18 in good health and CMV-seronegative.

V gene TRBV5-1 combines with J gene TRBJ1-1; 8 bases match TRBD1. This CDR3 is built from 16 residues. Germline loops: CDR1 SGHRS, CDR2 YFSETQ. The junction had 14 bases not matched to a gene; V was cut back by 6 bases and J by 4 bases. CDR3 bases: TGCGCCAGCACCGAAATAGGACAGGGCCGCGCCACTGAAGCTTTCTTT. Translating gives CASTEIGQGRATEAFF.

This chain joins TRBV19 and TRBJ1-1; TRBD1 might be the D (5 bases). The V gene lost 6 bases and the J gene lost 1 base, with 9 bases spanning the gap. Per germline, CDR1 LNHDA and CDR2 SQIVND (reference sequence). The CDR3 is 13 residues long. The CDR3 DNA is TGTGCCAGTAGCAGGGCCCAGAACACTGAAGCTTTCTTT. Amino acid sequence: CASSRAQNTEAFF.